This T cell receptor beta chain was profiled in a study of T cells in Graves' hyperthyroidism and ophthalmopathy. Study-wide findings and caveats: In blood, most of the thyroid clonotypes expanded above 0.001 were also present.

RNA transcripts gave rise to amplified TCR beta CDR3 regions. An initial round of RT-PCR targeting the TCR CDR3 relied on the HTBI primer set. In TCRdb, the multiplex PCR reads were re-called with MiXCR into one record per CDR3 protein. The sample lists around 540,000 distinct CDR3 sequences, 35% to 55% occurring once. Germline V CDR1 and CDR2: SGHTA, FQGNSA. The CDR3 is 14 amino acids. V gave up 1 base and J gave up 6 bases, with 9 bases separating them. This clonotype has just a few counts. The target antigen is unknown. Material: peripheral blood or thyroid tissue (not recorded which). The clonotype comes from a woman aged 18-30 years with Graves' hyperthyroidism. V is TRBV7-2 and J is TRBJ1-4; no reliable D call. Here the CDR3 DNA reads TGTGCCAGCAGCTTAGGTGGGGTTTATGAAAAACTGTTTTTT. Protein sequence: CASSLGGVYEKLFF.